This TCR beta chain was obtained from a study of shared clonotypes between healthy human individuals. Study-level findings and limits: It was expected that sequencing depth would affect clonotype sharing among donors.

The authors ran the assay at deep level. It was around 0.3 ug DNA, 28,000 or so T cell genomes, that went into each replicate PCR of unsorted PBMC. Generated by immunoSEQ multiplex PCR, the TCRdb table keeps only in-frame clones and is missing some. The data hold hundreds of thousands of clones, with 77% observed a single time. This clone was recorded only once. Its antigen is not known. It is likely a read error: a sequence one base away is far more abundant. V lost 1 base and J lost 5, with 6 bases in between. CDR1 is LNHDA and CDR2 is SQIVND in the germline V gene (reference sequence). This CDR3 is built from 13 residues. About 90 million PBMCs per unsorted sample were used for genomic DNA.

The TCR was taken from a woman aged 40 to 50 in good health. Some clones in this sample may be carry-over from other donors' samples. The source material was PBMCs. The genes are TRBV19 and TRBJ1-5; the D is unclear. In nucleotides, the CDR3 is TGTGCCAGTAGTATAGGGGTCGATCAGCCCCAGCATTTT. Translated: CASSIGVDQPQHF.